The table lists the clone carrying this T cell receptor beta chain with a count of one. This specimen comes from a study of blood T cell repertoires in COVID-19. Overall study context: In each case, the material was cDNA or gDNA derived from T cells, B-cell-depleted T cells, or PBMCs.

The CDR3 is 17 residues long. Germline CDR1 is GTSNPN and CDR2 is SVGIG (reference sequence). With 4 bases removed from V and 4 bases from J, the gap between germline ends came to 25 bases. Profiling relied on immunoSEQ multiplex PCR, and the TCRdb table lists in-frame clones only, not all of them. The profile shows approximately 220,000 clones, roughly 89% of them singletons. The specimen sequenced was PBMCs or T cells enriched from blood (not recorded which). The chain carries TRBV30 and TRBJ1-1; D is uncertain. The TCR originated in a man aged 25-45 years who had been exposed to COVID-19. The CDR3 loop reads CAWTPAGYGEVFTEAFF. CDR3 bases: TGTGCCTGGACGCCCGCCGGGTACGGGGAAGTTTTCACTGAAGCTTTCTTT. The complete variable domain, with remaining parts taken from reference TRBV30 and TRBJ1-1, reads SQTIHQWPATLVQPVGSPLSLECTVEGTSNPNLYWYRQAAGRGLQLLFYSVGIGQISSEVPQNLSASRPQDRQFILSSKKLLLSDSGFYLCAWTPAGYGEVFTEAFFGQGTRLTVV.